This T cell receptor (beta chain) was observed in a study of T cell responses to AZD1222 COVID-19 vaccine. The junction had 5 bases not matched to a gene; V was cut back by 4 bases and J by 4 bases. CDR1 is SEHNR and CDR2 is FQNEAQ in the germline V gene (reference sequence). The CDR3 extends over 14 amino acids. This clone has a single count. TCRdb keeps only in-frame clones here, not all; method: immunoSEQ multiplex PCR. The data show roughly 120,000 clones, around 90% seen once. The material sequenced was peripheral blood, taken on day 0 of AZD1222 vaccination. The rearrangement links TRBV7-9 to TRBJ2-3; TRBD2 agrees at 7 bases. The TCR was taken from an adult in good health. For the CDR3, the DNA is TGTGCCAGCAGCTCCTGGCGGGAGTCAGATACGCAGTATTTT. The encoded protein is CASSSWRESDTQYF.